This T cell receptor (beta chain) was found in a study of metastatic and nonmetastatic thyroid tumors. In the study overall: It was across blood and tumor or nodule tissue from malignant and benign thyroid patients that repertoires were compared. General study findings and limits: For both blood and tumor, malignant thyroid tumors reportedly showed significantly higher TCR beta diversity than benign nodules did.

Germline V lookup: CDR1 LNHDA, CDR2 SQIVND (reference sequence). V was pared by 6 bases and J by 1 base, with 12 bases between. The CDR3 loop spans 14 amino acids. No treatment had been given to any patient before thyroid surgery. This clone was observed a few times. The antigen is not known. TCRdb used MiXCR to call clones anew from the PCR reads. This sample yields about 20,000 clones, of which 31% are seen a single time; approximately 14% belongs to the top ten. Source material: blood. J is TRBJ1-1 and V is TRBV19; D uncertain. This receptor was obtained from a female donor with papillary thyroid cancer or a benign thyroid nodule (not recorded which). Some clones in this sample may be carry-over from other donors' samples. This chain's CDR3 is CASSPLTENTEAFF. CDR3 bases: TGTGCCAGTAGCCCTCTAACAGAGAACACTGAAGCTTTCTTT.